A selection of T cell receptor beta chains follows, all from one sample in a study of response to subunit inactivated influenza vaccine. TCRdb itself ran the RT-PCR reads through MiXCR, one entry per CDR3 protein. The sample records 450,000 to 600,000 distinct CDR3 sequences, approximately 7.3% being singletons. Here the sequenced sample was PBMCs from blood, taken about 23 months after vaccination. These TCRs come from a man aged 50 to 69 who received an inactivated influenza vaccine. Each CDR3 is given with its conserved first and last residue. A D gene is named only where the DNA matches it firmly. Rows give clone size only sometimes, using once, few, many, or a class for an expanded clone.

clone size,J gene,D gene,V gene,CDR3 DNA,CDR3 protein
few,TRBJ2-3,TRBD2,TRBV11-3,TGTGCCAGCAGCCCTAGCGGAGGAGATACGCAGTATTTT,CASSPSGGDTQYF
once,TRBJ2-3,-,TRBV24-1,TGTGCCACCAGTGATCCCCGGGCAGGGGGGGCGGATACGCAGTATTTT,CATSDPRAGGADTQYF
few,TRBJ2-3,TRBD2,TRBV20-1,TGCAGTGCTAGAGAGGGAGCGGGATTGGCCATCACAGATACGCAGTATTTT,CSAREGAGLAITDTQYF
few,TRBJ2-2,-,TRBV12-3/TRBV12-4,TGTGCCAGCAGTTTCATCCCGGGACAGAACACCGGGGAGCTGTTTTTT,CASSFIPGQNTGELFF
-,TRBJ2-1,TRBD1,TRBV5-1,TGCGCCAGCAGTTCTAATGCCGGGACAGGGGCCAATGAGCAGTTCTTC,CASSSNAGTGANEQFF
few,TRBJ1-1,-,TRBV4-1,TGCGCCAGCAGCCAAACTTCAAGGGACACTGAAGCTTTCTTT,CASSQTSRDTEAFF
-,TRBJ2-7,-,TRBV4-2,TGTGCCAGCAGCCAAGCGGTCAACTACGAGCAGTACTTC,CASSQAVNYEQYF
few,TRBJ1-4,-,TRBV9,TGTGCCAGCAGCGTAGACCGGGATGAAAAACTGTTTTTT,CASSVDRDEKLFF
-,TRBJ2-1,TRBD2,TRBV18,TGTGCCAGCTCACGGATTCCGGGACTAGCGGGAACTCTCTACAATGAGCAGTTCTTC,CASSRIPGLAGTLYNEQFF
few,TRBJ2-5,TRBD1,TRBV4-3,TGCGCCAGCAGCCACGGAACTGACAGGGTCGGAGAGACCCAGTACTTC,CASSHGTDRVGETQYF
-,TRBJ2-7,-,TRBV18,TGTGCCAGCTCACAGAAACTCTCCTACGAGCAGTACTTC,CASSQKLSYEQYF
-,TRBJ2-1,-,TRBV7-6,TGTGCCAGCAGCTTAGAGGCCCCGGCGCAAAATGAGCAGTTCTTC,CASSLEAPAQNEQFF
few,TRBJ2-1,-,TRBV15,TGTGCCACCAAAGGGGTGTTAGCGGACTCCTACAATGAGCAGTTCTTC,CATKGVLADSYNEQFF
many,TRBJ1-2,-,TRBV10-2,TGCGCCAGCAGTGTCAGCTTTGTTGGGGATTTAAACTATGGCTACACCTTC,CASSVSFVGDLNYGYTF
few,TRBJ2-4,TRBD2,TRBV20-1,TGCAGTGCTAGAGAGGCTAGCGGGACGAACATTCAGTACTTC,CSAREASGTNIQYF
-,TRBJ2-1,-,TRBV5-1,TGCGCCAGCAGCTTGGCCGGGAACAGTGGATATGAGCAGTTCTTC,CASSLAGNSGYEQFF
few,TRBJ2-5,TRBD1,TRBV10-3,TGTGCCATCAGGGACAGGGTCTCCGAGACCCAGTACTTC,CAIRDRVSETQYF
few,TRBJ2-2,TRBD1,TRBV6-2/TRBV6-3,TGTGCCAGCAGTTACAGGGGGCCGGACACCGGGGAGCTGTTTTTT,CASSYRGPDTGELFF
few,TRBJ2-3,TRBD2,TRBV12-3/TRBV12-4,TGTGCCAGCAGACTTACTAGCGGGGGACCCACTAGCACAGATACGCAGTATTTT,CASRLTSGGPTSTDTQYF
many,TRBJ2-7,-,TRBV6-1,TGTGCCAGCAGTGGATACTACGAGCAGTACTTC,CASSGYYEQYF
many,TRBJ2-2,TRBD1,TRBV24-1,TGTGCCACCAGTCCAGGGGGAGCCTGGGAGCTGTTTTTT,CATSPGGAWELFF
many,TRBJ1-1,-,TRBV6-2/TRBV6-3,TGTGCCAGCACAGTCCAAGGCATGAACACTGAAGCTTTCTTT,CASTVQGMNTEAFF
-,TRBJ1-2,-,TRBV6-1,TGTGCCAGCAGTCAAGGGCGGACCTATGGCTACACCTTC,CASSQGRTYGYTF
few,TRBJ2-3,-,TRBV20-1,TGCAGTGCTTCAAGTCGCACAGCTAGCACAGATACGCAGTATTTT,CSASSRTASTDTQYF
few,TRBJ2-6,TRBD2,TRBV24-1,TGTGCCACCAGTGATTCTTTAGCGGGAGGGCCCATCCCTGGGGCCAACGTCCTGACTTTC,CATSDSLAGGPIPGANVLTF
-,TRBJ2-2,TRBD2,TRBV7-9,TGTGCCAGCAGTCACTCGCGGGGGTCGACCGGGGAGCTGTTTTTT,CASSHSRGSTGELFF
many,TRBJ2-2,-,TRBV6-2/TRBV6-3,TGTGCCAGCAGTAAAAGACAGTTATCGAACACCGGGGAGCTGTTTTTT,CASSKRQLSNTGELFF
few,TRBJ2-1,TRBD2,TRBV4-3,TGCGCCAGGAGCCAAGATCGGGGCGGGAGCTCCTACAATGAGCAGTTCTTC,CARSQDRGGSSYNEQFF
few,TRBJ2-3,TRBD1,TRBV5-1,TGCGCCAGCAGCTATCGTTGGGACAGGACAACAGATACGCAGTATTTT,CASSYRWDRTTDTQYF
few,TRBJ1-5,-,TRBV12-3/TRBV12-4,TGTGCCAGCAGAACAGGGAACAATCAGCCCCAGCATTTT,CASRTGNNQPQHF
few,TRBJ1-1,-,TRBV4-1,TGCGCCAGCAGCCAGATTATAGGACAGAGCATGAACACTGAAGCTTTCTTT,CASSQIIGQSMNTEAFF
many,TRBJ2-5,TRBD1,TRBV12-3/TRBV12-4,TGTGCCAGCAGTCCAACAGGGGGCGCGAAGGAGACCCAGTACTTC,CASSPTGGAKETQYF
many,TRBJ2-7,-,TRBV7-8,TGTGCCAGCAGCTTCATAGGACGGGCCTACGAGCAGTACTTC,CASSFIGRAYEQYF
few,TRBJ1-5,TRBD1,TRBV10-3,TGTGCCATCAGTGAGCGGGACAGGGACCGTAGCAATCAGCCCCAGCATTTT,CAISERDRDRSNQPQHF
many,TRBJ2-3,TRBD1,TRBV5-1,TGCGCCAGCAGCCGGGACAGATGGACAGATACGCAGTATTTT,CASSRDRWTDTQYF
many,TRBJ2-5,-,TRBV20-1,TGCAGTGCTAGGGGGAGTGGGGAGACCCAGTACTTC,CSARGSGETQYF
few,TRBJ2-7,-,TRBV9,TGTGCCAGCAGCGTAGGAACTAGAATGGACGAGCAGTACTTC,CASSVGTRMDEQYF
-,TRBJ1-4,-,TRBV4-3,TGCGCCAGCAGCCAAGACCTAGCAACTAATGAAAAACTGTTTTTT,CASSQDLATNEKLFF
many,TRBJ2-4,-,TRBV4-2,TGTGCCAGCAGCCAAGATAACCCTTCAGTTCCCGGCATTCAGTACTTC,CASSQDNPSVPGIQYF
many,TRBJ2-5,-,TRBV5-1,TGCGCCAGCAGCTCAGTAGGAGAGACCCAGTACTTC,CASSSVGETQYF
-,TRBJ1-2,-,TRBV2,TGTGCCAGCAGTCCCTTACAGGATTCTAACTATGGCTACACCTTC,CASSPLQDSNYGYTF
few,TRBJ1-2,TRBD1,TRBV28,TGTGCCAGCAGTCCGCCTACAGGGGGAAACTATGGCTACACCTTC,CASSPPTGGNYGYTF
many,TRBJ2-1,TRBD2,TRBV5-1,TGCGCCAGCAGCCGGGGAGGGAATGACTACAATGAGCAGTTCTTC,CASSRGGNDYNEQFF
many,TRBJ2-7,-,TRBV6-1,TGTGCCAGCAGCCCAAACCCTTACAGGGACTCCTACGAGCAGTACTTC,CASSPNPYRDSYEQYF
many,TRBJ2-3,TRBD2,TRBV3-1,TGTGCCAGCAGCCAAGTTGTCGGGAGGGCCAAAAATACGCAGTATTTT,CASSQVVGRAKNTQYF
many,TRBJ2-1,-,TRBV3-1,TGTGCCAGCAGCCAAGAAGAGGGCTTACCAAATGAGCAGTTCTTC,CASSQEEGLPNEQFF
-,TRBJ2-5,-,TRBV4-3,TGCGCCAGCAGCCAAGACGGTGGGAGCTCGGGGACCCAGTACTTC,CASSQDGGSSGTQYF
few,TRBJ1-1,-,TRBV20-1,TGCAGTGCTAGACCTTCGGAGGGCATCGTAAACACTGAAGCTTTCTTT,CSARPSEGIVNTEAFF
-,TRBJ1-4,-,TRBV9,TGTGCCAGCAGCGCACAACGGGGGAATGAAAAACTGTTTTTT,CASSAQRGNEKLFF
many,TRBJ2-1,-,TRBV10-3,TGTGCCATCAGTGCGGACGGGAATGAGCAGTTCTTC,CAISADGNEQFF
many,TRBJ1-1,-,TRBV4-2,TGTGCCAGCAGTTCTCTTGGGGCAGGGGCGGGCACTGAAGCTTTCTTT,CASSSLGAGAGTEAFF
-,TRBJ2-1,-,TRBV7-9,TGTGCCAGCAGAAACGGCGACAATGAGCAGTTCTTC,CASRNGDNEQFF
few,TRBJ2-1,-,TRBV14,TGTGCCAGCAGCCGGAGAGGGTGGGAGAACTATGAGCAGTTCTTC,CASSRRGWENYEQFF